This T cell receptor beta chain was observed in a study of blood T cell repertoires in COVID-19 (dated by TCRdb to the early 2020s). Background for the entire study: Samples covering the acute and convalescent phases of COVID-19 were provided by collaborators in the United States, Italy and Spain. Where available, HLA class I and class II types were obtained from metadata supplied by the sample provider rather than from assay-based typing. The dataset comprised deeply sampled blood TCRbeta repertoires from subjects exposed to, actively infected with, or recovered from COVID-19. The prospective study material was composed of cDNA or gDNA derived from T cells, B-cell-depleted T cells, or PBMCs. Nearly every sample came with metadata listing a de-identified subject ID, COVID-19 status, age in years and sex. The samples were drawn from the first 160 participants of the ongoing ImmuneRACE study and from 950 to 1,500 subjects provided by 6 global collaborators. The repertoires were made available in a free public database intended to serve as a resource for research on the immune response to SARS-CoV-2. Results the study describes overall, beyond this receptor: Clinical and demographic metadata were provided uncurated, with the amount varying by source and participant.

Inclusive of the bounding cysteine and phenylalanine, the CDR3 is 14 residues long. Solely the CDR3 DNA is kept, with 42 bases framed from the first base. Taken from the germline V gene, the CDR1 and CDR2 loops are MNHEY and SVGAGI. Relative to germline, V is 6 bases shorter and J is 3 bases shorter, with 14 bases between their ends. This clone was observed a handful of times. The antigen it binds to is not known. Base quality data are lacking; no much larger clone is found one base away. TCRbeta CDR3 regions were amplified from genomic DNA by means of the immunoSEQ Assay, a bias-controlled multiplex PCR. The paper's data handling went like this. Within the assay, amplification of reference gene primers was used to estimate how many nucleated cells each sample contained. To quantify the absolute abundance of each unique TCRbeta CDR3 rearrangement, sequence reads were collapsed and filtered. For each sample, productive Simpson clonality was calculated as the square root of Simpson's diversity index over productive rearrangements. What TCRdb holds here is the immuneACCESS table cut down to in-frame rearrangements. Part of the clones is not present; checked against another copy, under half of the missing clones reflect an unresolved V gene, and the others are unexplained. That table is the source of V, J and clone size, and D and trimming were worked out from the DNA. In this sample the table shows more than 200,000 clones, around 82% of which occur a single time. The ten top clones hold 7% to 8.5% of the sample.

Participants in the prospective study were aged about 18 to 89 years, lived in more than 20 United States geographic areas, and enrolled through a virtual design. In the prospective study, cohorts were assigned on the basis of participant-reported clinical history obtained from a screening survey and a study questionnaire. In the prospective study, whole blood, serum and a nasopharyngeal or oropharyngeal swab were collected from each participant by mobile phlebotomists. Participants in the prospective study had the option to provide additional blood draws and questionnaires over a 2-month period. Before DNA extraction, prospective study blood samples were shipped either frozen or at room temperature.

This clonotype was sampled from a woman aged 40 to 50 with acute COVID-19. Sequenced material: PBMCs or T cells enriched from blood (not recorded which). This sequence uses TRBV6-5 and TRBJ1-2; confidence is insufficient to name the D gene. The CDR3 region: CASRSHGEYYGYTF. The sequenced DNA: TGTGCCAGCAGATCACACGGAGAGTACTATGGCTACACCTTC.